This is a list of T cell receptor beta chains from one sample in a study of long-term antiretroviral therapy in people with HIV. TCRdb's copy holds only in-frame clones and misses some; the assay was immunoSEQ multiplex PCR. The sample yields around 36,000 clones, 65% to 85% seen once. The source material was unsorted PBMCs, sampled 3 years after starting antiretroviral therapy. The receptors were sampled from a man aged 45-60 years with HIV. CDR3s include the opening cysteine and the closing phenylalanine or tryptophan. A D gene is named only where the DNA matches it firmly. For some rows the clone size is stated as once, few or many, or as a class when expanded; others skip it.

len	v_gene	d_gene	abundance	j_gene	CDR3aa	CDR3nt
12	TRBV18	.	.	TRBJ1-1	CASLSLNTEAFF	TGTGCCAGCTTATCACTGAACACTGAAGCTTTCTTT
16	TRBV7-7	TRBD1	.	TRBJ2-5	CASSLPGQGAGETQYF	TGTGCTAGCAGCCTACCCGGGCAGGGGGCTGGAGAGACCCAGTACTTC
14	TRBV7-8	.	.	TRBJ2-5	CASSADWYQETQYF	TGTGCCAGCAGCGCCGACTGGTACCAAGAGACCCAGTACTTC
13	TRBV7-2	.	.	TRBJ2-7	CASSLGAQREQYF	TGTGCCAGCAGCTTAGGGGCCCAGCGCGAGCAGTACTTC
15	TRBV30	TRBD2	.	TRBJ2-4	CAWRGGVNGKNIQYF	TGTGCCTGGAGGGGGGGGGTTAACGGCAAAAACATTCAGTACTTC
14	TRBV7-9	TRBD2	.	TRBJ2-5	CASSFGSGRETQYF	TGTGCCAGCAGCTTCGGTAGCGGGAGAGAGACCCAGTACTTC
15	TRBV6-1	.	.	TRBJ1-4	CASMNLGRYNEKLFF	TGTGCCAGCATGAATCTGGGGCGGTATAATGAAAAACTGTTTTTT
15	TRBV15	.	few	TRBJ1-6	CATSRDLAGNSPLHF	TGTGCCACCAGCAGAGACCTGGCTGGGAATTCACCCCTCCACTTT
14	TRBV7-2	.	.	TRBJ1-1	CASSDPGRNTEAFF	TGTGCCAGCAGCGACCCCGGGAGGAACACTGAAGCTTTCTTT
15	TRBV6-5	.	.	TRBJ2-3	CASSYGALRTDTQYF	TGTGCCAGCAGTTACGGGGCTCTCAGGACAGATACGCAGTATTTT
13	TRBV7-2	.	.	TRBJ2-7	CASSLDSSYEQYF	TGTGCCAGCAGCCTGGACAGTTCCTACGAGCAGTACTTC
16	TRBV18	.	.	TRBJ2-5	CASSRLSGGVDETQYF	TGTGCCAGCTCACGACTTTCAGGGGGGGTCGACGAGACCCAGTACTTC
15	TRBV11-2	.	.	TRBJ1-2	CASSTLNGIRGGYTF	TGTGCCAGCAGCACCTTGAACGGCATTAGAGGTGGCTACACCTTC
15	TRBV18	.	.	TRBJ1-3	CASSPPSRRGNTIYF	TGTGCCAGCTCACCACCGAGCCGAAGAGGAAACACCATATATTTT
15	TRBV5-1	.	.	TRBJ2-3	CASSLGGGSTDTQYF	TGCGCCAGCAGCTTGGGCGGTGGGAGCACAGATACGCAGTATTTT
11	TRBV20-1	.	.	TRBJ2-1	CSLEAYNEQFF	TGCAGTTTGGAGGCCTACAATGAGCAGTTCTTC
16	TRBV7-2	.	few	TRBJ2-5	CASSLGQGGAQETQYF	TGTGCCAGCAGCTTAGGGCAGGGGGGCGCCCAAGAGACCCAGTACTTC
15	TRBV7-9	.	.	TRBJ2-2	CASSHREGNTGELFF	TGTGCCAGCAGCCACCGAGAGGGGAACACCGGGGAGCTGTTTTTT
18	TRBV13	TRBD2	.	TRBJ2-6	CASSVLAGALSGANVLTF	TGTGCCAGCAGCGTCCTAGCGGGGGCTCTCTCTGGGGCCAACGTCCTGACTTTC
13	TRBV7-2	.	once	TRBJ1-5	CASSRERVQPQHF	TGTGCCAGCAGCAGGGAAAGGGTCCAGCCCCAGCATTTT
15	TRBV19	TRBD1	.	TRBJ2-7	CASSGTGVGTYEQYF	TGTGCCAGTAGTGGTACAGGGGTGGGGACCTACGAGCAGTACTTC
13	TRBV27	TRBD1	.	TRBJ2-7	CASRRGQGWKQYF	TGTGCCAGCAGACGGGGACAGGGGTGGAAGCAGTACTTC
15	TRBV5-4	.	.	TRBJ2-5	CASRQFSTGQETQYF	TGTGCCAGCAGACAATTTTCGACGGGCCAAGAGACCCAGTACTTC
13	TRBV19	TRBD1	.	TRBJ2-1	CASSETGFDEQFF	TGTGCCAGTAGTGAGACAGGGTTCGATGAGCAGTTCTTC
13	TRBV10-3	.	.	TRBJ2-3	CAISESGTDTQYF	TGTGCCATCAGTGAGTCGGGCACAGATACGCAGTATTTT
16	TRBV4-1	.	few	TRBJ1-2	CASSQGRIEGDDGYTF	TGCGCCAGCAGCCAAGGGCGAATCGAGGGAGACGATGGCTACACCTTC
14	TRBV5-1	.	.	TRBJ1-2	CASSLEPTSRGYTF	TGCGCCAGCAGCTTGGAACCGACGTCTCGGGGCTACACCTTC
13	TRBV18	TRBD1	few	TRBJ1-5	CASSPGTAQPQHF	TGTGCCAGCTCACCCGGGACAGCGCAACCCCAGCATTTT
16	TRBV7-6	.	.	TRBJ2-3	CASSLSWGQETDTQYF	TGTGCCAGCAGCTTAAGTTGGGGGCAGGAGACAGATACGCAGTATTTT
14	TRBV2	.	.	TRBJ1-5	CASTHGDSNQPQHF	TGTGCCAGCACGCATGGGGACAGCAATCAGCCCCAGCATTTT
11	TRBV2	.	.	TRBJ2-1	CASRVEPEQFF	TGTGCCAGCAGGGTCGAGCCTGAGCAGTTCTTC
15	TRBV7-3	.	once	TRBJ1-1	CASSPQFTLGTEAFF	TGTGCCAGCAGCCCCCAGTTTACATTGGGCACTGAAGCTTTCTTT
16	TRBV14	TRBD1	.	TRBJ2-7	CASSRLRTGSSYEQYF	TGTGCCAGCAGCCGGCTTAGGACAGGGAGCTCCTACGAGCAGTACTTC
15	TRBV7-2	.	.	TRBJ2-7	CASSYSGTDAYEQYF	TGTGCCAGCAGCTACTCCGGGACTGACGCCTACGAGCAGTACTTC
11	TRBV6-6	.	.	TRBJ2-3	CASRFTDTQYF	TGTGCCAGCAGATTCACAGATACGCAGTATTTT
13	TRBV11-2	.	few	TRBJ1-2	CASSLEPRRGYTF	TGTGCCAGCAGCTTAGAACCGCGGAGGGGCTACACCTTC
15	TRBV7-9	.	.	TRBJ1-3	CASSPGRNAGNTIYF	TGTGCCAGCAGCCCGGGACGGAACGCTGGAAACACCATATATTTT
15	TRBV10-3	TRBD1	.	TRBJ1-1	CAISESFQGGTEAFF	TGTGCCATCAGTGAGTCCTTCCAGGGGGGGACTGAAGCTTTCTTT
15	TRBV7-9	.	.	TRBJ2-5	CASSLRDRYQETQYF	TGTGCCAGCAGCCTCAGGGACCGATACCAAGAGACCCAGTACTTC
15	TRBV7-9	.	.	TRBJ2-5	CASSVFDSLGETQYF	TGTGCCAGCAGCGTCTTTGACAGCCTAGGGGAGACCCAGTACTTC
14	TRBV5-4	TRBD1	.	TRBJ1-1	CASSWTGRDTEAFF	TGTGCCAGCAGCTGGACAGGGAGGGACACTGAAGCTTTCTTT
15	TRBV7-9	.	.	TRBJ1-3	CASSLDGTIPGTIYF	TGTGCCAGCAGCTTAGATGGGACAATCCCAGGCACCATATATTTT